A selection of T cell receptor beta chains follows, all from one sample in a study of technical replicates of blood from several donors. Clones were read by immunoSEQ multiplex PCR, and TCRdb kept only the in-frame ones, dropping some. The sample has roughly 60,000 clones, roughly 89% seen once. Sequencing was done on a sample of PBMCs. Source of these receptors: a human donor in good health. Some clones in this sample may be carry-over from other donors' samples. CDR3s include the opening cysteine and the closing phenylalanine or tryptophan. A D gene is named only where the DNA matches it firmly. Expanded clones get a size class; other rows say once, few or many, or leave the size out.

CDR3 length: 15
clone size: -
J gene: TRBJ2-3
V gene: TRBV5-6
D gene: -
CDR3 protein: CASSPGAGDKDTQYF
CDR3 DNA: TGTGCCAGCAGCCCCGGAGCAGGGGATAAAGATACGCAGTATTTT

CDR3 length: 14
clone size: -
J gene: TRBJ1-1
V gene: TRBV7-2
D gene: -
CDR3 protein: CASSPHQMNTEAFF
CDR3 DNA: TGTGCCAGCAGCCCCCACCAGATGAACACTGAAGCTTTCTTT

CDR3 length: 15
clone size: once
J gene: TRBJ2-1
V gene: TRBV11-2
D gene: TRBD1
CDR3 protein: CASSDTDRSYNEQFF
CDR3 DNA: TGTGCCAGCAGCGATACGGACAGGTCCTACAATGAGCAGTTCTTC

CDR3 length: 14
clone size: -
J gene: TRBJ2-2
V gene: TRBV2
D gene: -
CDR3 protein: CASRFVGAAGELFF
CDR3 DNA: TGTGCCAGCCGATTCGTGGGAGCGGCCGGGGAGCTGTTTTTT

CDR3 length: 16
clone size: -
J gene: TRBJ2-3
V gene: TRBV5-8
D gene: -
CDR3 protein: CASSFLGGEKEDTQYF
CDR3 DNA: TGTGCCAGCAGCTTTTTGGGGGGAGAGAAAGAAGATACGCAGTATTTT

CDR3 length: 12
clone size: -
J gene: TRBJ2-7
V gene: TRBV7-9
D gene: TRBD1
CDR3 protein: CASSLAGQGQYF
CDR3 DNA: TGTGCCAGCAGCTTGGCGGGACAGGGCCAGTACTTC

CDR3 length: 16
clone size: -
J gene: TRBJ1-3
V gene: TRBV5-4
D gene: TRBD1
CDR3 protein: CASRVTGVGSGNTIYF
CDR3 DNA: TGTGCCAGCAGGGTCACAGGGGTGGGCTCTGGAAACACCATATATTTT

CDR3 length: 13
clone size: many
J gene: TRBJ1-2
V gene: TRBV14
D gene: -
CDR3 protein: CASSPGQFYGYTF
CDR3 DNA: TGTGCCAGCAGCCCAGGACAGTTCTATGGCTACACCTTC

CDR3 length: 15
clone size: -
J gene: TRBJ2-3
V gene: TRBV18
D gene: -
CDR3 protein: CASSPYGGRTDTQYF
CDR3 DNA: TGTGCCAGCTCACCTTACGGAGGCCGGACAGATACGCAGTATTTT

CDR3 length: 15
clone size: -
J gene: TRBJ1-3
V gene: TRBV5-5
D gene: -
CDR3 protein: CASSLEFYSGNTIYF
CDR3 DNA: TGTGCCAGCAGCTTGGAGTTCTATTCTGGAAACACCATATATTTT